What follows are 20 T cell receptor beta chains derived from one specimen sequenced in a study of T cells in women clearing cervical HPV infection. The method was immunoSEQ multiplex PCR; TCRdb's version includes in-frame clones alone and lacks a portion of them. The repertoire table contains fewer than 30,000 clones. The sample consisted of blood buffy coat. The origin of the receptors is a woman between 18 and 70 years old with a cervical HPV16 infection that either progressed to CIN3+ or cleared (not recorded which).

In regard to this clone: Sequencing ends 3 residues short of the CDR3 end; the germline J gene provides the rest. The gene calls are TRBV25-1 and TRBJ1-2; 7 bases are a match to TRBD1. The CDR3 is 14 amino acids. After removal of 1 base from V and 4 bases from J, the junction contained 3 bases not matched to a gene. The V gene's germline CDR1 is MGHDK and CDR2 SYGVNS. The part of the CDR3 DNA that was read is TGTGCCAGCAGTGAATCGGGACAGCTCTATGGC. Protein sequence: CASSESGQLYG. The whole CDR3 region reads CASSESGQLYGYTF.

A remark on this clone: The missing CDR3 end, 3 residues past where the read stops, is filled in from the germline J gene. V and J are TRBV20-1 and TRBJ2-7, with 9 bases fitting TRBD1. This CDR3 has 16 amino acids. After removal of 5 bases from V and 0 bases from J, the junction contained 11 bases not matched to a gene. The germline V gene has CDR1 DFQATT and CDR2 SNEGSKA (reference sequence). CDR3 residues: CSAFNAGTGSSYEQYF. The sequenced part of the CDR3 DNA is TGCAGTGCTTTTAACGCCGGGACAGGGTCCTCCTACGAG.

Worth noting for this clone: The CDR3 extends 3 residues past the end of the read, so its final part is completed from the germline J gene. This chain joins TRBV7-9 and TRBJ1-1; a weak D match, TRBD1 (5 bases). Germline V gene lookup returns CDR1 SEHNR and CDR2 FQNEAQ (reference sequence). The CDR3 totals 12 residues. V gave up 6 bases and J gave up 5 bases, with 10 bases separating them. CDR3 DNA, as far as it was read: TGTGCCAGCAGACTCGGGGGGACTGAA. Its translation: CASRLGGTE. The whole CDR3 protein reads CASRLGGTEAFF.

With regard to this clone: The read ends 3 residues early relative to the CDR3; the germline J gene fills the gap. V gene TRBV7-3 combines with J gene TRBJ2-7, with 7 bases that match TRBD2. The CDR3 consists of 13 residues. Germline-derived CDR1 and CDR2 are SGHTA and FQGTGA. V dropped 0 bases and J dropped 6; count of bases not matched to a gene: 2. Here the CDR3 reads CASSLTIAGEQYF. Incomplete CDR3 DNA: TGTGCCAGCAGCTTAACTATAGCGGGCGAG.

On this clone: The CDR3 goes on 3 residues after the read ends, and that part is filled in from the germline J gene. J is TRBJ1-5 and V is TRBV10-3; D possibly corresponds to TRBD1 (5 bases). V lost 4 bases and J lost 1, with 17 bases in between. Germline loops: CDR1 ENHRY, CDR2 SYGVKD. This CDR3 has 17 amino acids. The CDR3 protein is CAISGAPGEGSNQPQHF. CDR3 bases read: TGTGCCATCAGTGGGGCCCCGGGGGAAGGGAGCAATCAGCCC.

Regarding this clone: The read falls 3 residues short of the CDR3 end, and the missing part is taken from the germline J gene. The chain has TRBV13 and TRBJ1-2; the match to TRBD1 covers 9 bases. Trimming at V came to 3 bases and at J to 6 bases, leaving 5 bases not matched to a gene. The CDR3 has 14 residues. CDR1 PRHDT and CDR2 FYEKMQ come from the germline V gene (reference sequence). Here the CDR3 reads CASSLFRDRDGYTF. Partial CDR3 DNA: TGTGCCAGCAGCTTGTTCCGGGACAGGGATGGC.

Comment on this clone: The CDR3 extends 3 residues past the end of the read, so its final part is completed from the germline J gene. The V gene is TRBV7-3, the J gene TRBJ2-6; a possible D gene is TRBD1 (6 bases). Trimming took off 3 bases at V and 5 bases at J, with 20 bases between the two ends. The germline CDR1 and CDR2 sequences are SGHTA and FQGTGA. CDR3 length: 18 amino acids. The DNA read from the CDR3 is TGTGCCAGCAGCTTCTTGGGGCAGGGGAGCCTTAGGGCCAACGTC. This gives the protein CASSFLGQGSLRANV. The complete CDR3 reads CASSFLGQGSLRANVLTF.

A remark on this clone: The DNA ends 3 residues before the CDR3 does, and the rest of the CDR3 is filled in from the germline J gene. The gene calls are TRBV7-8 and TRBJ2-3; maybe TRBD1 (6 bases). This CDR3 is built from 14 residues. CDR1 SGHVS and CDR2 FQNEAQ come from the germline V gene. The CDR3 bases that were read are TGTGCCAGCAGCCAGGACAGTCACCAAGAGACG. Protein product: CASSQDSHQET. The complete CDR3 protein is CASSQDSHQETQYF.

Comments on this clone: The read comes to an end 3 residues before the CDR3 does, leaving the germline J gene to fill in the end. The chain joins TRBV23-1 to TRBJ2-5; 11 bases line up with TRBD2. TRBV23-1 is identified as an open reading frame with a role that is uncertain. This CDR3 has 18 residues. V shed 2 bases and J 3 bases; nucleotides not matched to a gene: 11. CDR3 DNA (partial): TGCGCCAGCAGTCAAGACACTAGCGGGGGCCCGTATGAAGAGACC. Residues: CASSQDTSGGPYEET. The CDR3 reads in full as CASSQDTSGGPYEETQYF.

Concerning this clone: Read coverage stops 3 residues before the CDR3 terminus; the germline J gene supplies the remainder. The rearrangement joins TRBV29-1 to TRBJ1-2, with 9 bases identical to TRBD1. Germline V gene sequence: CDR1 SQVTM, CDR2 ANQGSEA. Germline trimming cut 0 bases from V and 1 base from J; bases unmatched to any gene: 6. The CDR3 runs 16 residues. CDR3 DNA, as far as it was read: TGCAGCGTTGAAGAGGGAGGACAGGGGCGTAACTATGGC. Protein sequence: CSVEEGGQGRNYG. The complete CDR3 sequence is CSVEEGGQGRNYGYTF. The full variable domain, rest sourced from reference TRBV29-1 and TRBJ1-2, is SAVISQKPSRDICQRGTSLTIQCQVDSQVTMMFWYRQQPGQSLTLIATANQGSEATYESGFVIDKFPISRPNLTFSTLTVSNMSPEDSSIYLCSVEEGGQGRNYGYTFGSGTRLTVV.

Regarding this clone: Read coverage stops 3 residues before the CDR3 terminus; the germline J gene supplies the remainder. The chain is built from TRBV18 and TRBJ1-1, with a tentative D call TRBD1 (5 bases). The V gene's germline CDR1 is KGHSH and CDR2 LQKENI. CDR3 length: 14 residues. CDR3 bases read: TGTGCCAGCTCACCACCAGCTGGGGCCAACGTC. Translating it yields CASSPPAGANV. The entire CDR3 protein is CASSPPAGANVAFF.

CDR3 sequence: CASSAQVYSNQPQHF. Incomplete CDR3 DNA: TGTGCCAGCAGTGCCCAGGTATATAGCAATCAGCCC. The chain has TRBV6-1 and TRBJ1-5; D uncertain. From the germline J gene comes the end of the CDR3, since the read stops 3 residues before it. Germline V gene lookup returns CDR1 MNHNS and CDR2 SASEGT. The V and J ends lost 4 bases and 0 bases respectively, with 10 bases between them. This CDR3 comprises 15 residues.

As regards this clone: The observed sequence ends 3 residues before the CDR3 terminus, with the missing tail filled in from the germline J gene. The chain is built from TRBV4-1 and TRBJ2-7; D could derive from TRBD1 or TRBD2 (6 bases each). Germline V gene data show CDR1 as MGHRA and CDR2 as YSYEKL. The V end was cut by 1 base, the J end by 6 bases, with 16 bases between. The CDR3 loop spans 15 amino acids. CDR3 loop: CASSQGATGRSEQYF. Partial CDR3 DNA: TGCGCCAGCAGCCAAGGGGCCACAGGGAGGAGCGAG.

The CDR3 sequence: CASSRSGTIYEQYF. The DNA read from the CDR3 is TGTGCCAGCAGCCGATCGGGGACAATCTACGAG. V gene TRBV5-4 combines with J gene TRBJ2-7; TRBD1 is a possible D gene (6 bases). The read falls 3 residues short of the CDR3 end, and the missing part is taken from the germline J gene. V dropped 4 bases and J dropped 3 bases, with 14 bases sitting between them. The CDR3 extends over 14 amino acids. Germline CDR1 reads SGHNT; CDR2 reads YYREEE (reference sequence).

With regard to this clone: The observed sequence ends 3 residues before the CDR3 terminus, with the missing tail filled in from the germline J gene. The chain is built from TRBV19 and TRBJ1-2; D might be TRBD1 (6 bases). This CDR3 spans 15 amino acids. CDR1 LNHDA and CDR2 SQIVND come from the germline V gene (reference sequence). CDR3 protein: CASSRGPFSGYDYTF. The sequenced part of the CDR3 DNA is TGTGCCAGTAGTAGGGGGCCTTTTTCGGGGTACGAC.

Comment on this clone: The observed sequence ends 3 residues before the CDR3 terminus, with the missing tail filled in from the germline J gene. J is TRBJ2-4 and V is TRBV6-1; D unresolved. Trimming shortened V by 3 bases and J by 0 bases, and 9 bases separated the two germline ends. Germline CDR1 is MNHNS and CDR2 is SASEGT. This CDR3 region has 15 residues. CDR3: CASSDPTLAKNIQYF. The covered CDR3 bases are TGTGCCAGCAGTGACCCGACATTAGCCAAAAACATT.

The CDR3 sequence is CASSEGAGTFGDYTF. Incomplete CDR3 DNA: TGTGCCAGCAGTGAAGGGGCGGGGACGTTTGGCGAC. The chain employs TRBV2 and TRBJ1-2; a weak D match, TRBD1 (5 bases). With the read ending 3 residues before the CDR3 end, the germline J gene is used to fill in that end. The germline V gene encodes CDR1 SNHLY and CDR2 FYNNEI. The CDR3 has 15 amino acids.

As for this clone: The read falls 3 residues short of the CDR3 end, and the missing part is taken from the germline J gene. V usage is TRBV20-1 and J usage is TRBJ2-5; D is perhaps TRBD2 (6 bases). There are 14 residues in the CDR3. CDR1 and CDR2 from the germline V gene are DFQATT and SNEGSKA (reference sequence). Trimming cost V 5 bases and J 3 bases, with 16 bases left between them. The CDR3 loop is CSALKTSGKETQYF. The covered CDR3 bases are TGCAGTGCTCTGAAGACTAGTGGTAAAGAGACC.

This CDR3 is CASSFQGGEKLFF. The part of the CDR3 DNA that was read is TGTGCCAGCAGCTTCCAGGGAGGTGAAAAA. This chain links TRBV5-4 with TRBJ1-4; D might be TRBD1 (5 bases). The sequenced fragment ends 3 residues before the CDR3 boundary, so the rest is inferred from the germline J gene. Germline-derived CDR1 and CDR2 are SGHNT and YYREEE (reference sequence). This CDR3 is 13 amino acids long. V lost 2 bases, J lost 7 bases, and 9 bases lay in between.

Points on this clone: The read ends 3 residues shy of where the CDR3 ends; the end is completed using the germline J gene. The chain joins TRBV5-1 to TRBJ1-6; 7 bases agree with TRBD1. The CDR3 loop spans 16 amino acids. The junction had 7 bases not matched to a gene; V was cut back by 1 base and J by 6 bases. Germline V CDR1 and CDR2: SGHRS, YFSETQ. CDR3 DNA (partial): TGCGCCAGCAGCTTGATTCCGGGACAGCTTAATTCACCC. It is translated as CASSLIPGQLNSP. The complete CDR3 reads CASSLIPGQLNSPLHF.